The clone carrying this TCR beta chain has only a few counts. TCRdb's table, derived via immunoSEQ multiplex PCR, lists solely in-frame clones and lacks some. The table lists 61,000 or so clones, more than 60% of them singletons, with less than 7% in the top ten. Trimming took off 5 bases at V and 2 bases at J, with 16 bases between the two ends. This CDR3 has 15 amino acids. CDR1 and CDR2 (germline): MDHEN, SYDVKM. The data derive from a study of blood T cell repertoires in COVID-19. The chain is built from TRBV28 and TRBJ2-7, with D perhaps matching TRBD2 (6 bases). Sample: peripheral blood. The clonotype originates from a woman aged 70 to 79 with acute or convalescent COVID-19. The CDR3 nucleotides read TGTGCCAGCAGTCCTTTGGGGGGTAAAGCCTACGAGCAGTACTTC. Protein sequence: CASSPLGGKAYEQYF.